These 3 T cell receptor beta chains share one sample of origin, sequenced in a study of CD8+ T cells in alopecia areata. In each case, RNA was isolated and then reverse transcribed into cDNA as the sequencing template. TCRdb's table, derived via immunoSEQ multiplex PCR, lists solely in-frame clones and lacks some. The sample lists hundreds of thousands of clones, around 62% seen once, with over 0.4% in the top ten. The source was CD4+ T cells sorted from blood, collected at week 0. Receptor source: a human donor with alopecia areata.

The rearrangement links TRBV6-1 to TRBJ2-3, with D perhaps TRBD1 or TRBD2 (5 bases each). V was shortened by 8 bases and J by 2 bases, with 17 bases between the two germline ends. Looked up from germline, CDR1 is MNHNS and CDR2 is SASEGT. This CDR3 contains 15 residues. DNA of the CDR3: TGTGCCAGCGGGTGGGACGGGACGGTCACAGATACGCAGTATTTT. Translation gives CASGWDGTVTDTQYF.

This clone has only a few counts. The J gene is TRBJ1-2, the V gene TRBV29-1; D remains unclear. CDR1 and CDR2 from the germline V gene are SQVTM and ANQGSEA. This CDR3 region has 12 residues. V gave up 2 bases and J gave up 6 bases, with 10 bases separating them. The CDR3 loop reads CSVEYNMDGYTF. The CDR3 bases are TGCAGCGTTGAATACAATATGGATGGCTACACCTTC.

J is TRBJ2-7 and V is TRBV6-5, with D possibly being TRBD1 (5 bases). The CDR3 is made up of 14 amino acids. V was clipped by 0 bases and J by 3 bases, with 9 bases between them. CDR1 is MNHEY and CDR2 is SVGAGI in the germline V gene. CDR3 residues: CASSYSQGGYEQYF. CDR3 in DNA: TGTGCCAGCAGTTACTCCCAGGGTGGCTACGAGCAGTACTTC.